These 10 T cell receptor beta chains were sequenced from one sample in a study of technical replicates of blood from four donors. Produced via immunoSEQ multiplex PCR; TCRdb's table is partial and in-frame only. The table includes over 90,000 clones, approximately 96% detected once. Sequencing input: T cells isolated from PBMCs. Receptor source: a human donor in good health.

This rearrangement joins TRBV18 to TRBJ2-1, with TRBD1 as a possible D gene (6 bases). V was clipped by 6 bases and J by 6 bases, with 18 bases between them. Germline V gene lookup returns CDR1 KGHSH and CDR2 LQKENI. This CDR3 is 15 amino acids long. The CDR3 sequence is CASSFDDVQGNEQFF. The DNA of the CDR3 is TGTGCCAGCTCCTTTGACGACGTACAGGGCAATGAGCAGTTCTTC.

CDR3 DNA sequence: TGTGCCACCAGCAGAGAACAGCCTGGGGCCTCTGGGGCCAACGTCCTGACTTTC. Protein: CATSREQPGASGANVLTF. The rearrangement joins TRBV15 to TRBJ2-6; D may be TRBD1 (5 bases). V lost 0 bases and J lost 0, with 12 bases in between. The CDR3 spans 18 residues. CDR1 and CDR2 from the germline V gene are LNHNV and YYDKDF (reference sequence). The whole variable domain, filled in from reference TRBV15 and TRBJ2-6, reads DAMVIQNPRYQVTQFGKPVTLSCSQTLNHNVMYWYQQKSSQAPKLLFHYYDKDFNNEADTPDNFQSRRPNTSFCFLDIRSPGLGDTAMYLCATSREQPGASGANVLTFGAGSRLTVL.

In its sample, this clone was seen once. This chain links TRBV4-1 with TRBJ1-1; D is ambiguous. Germline V lookup: CDR1 MGHRA, CDR2 YSYEKL. CDR3 length: 17 amino acids. Trimming removed 0 bases at V and 0 bases at J, with 14 bases between. The CDR3 region is CASSQEATTFLNTEAFF. DNA of the CDR3: TGCGCCAGCAGCCAAGAGGCGACAACTTTTCTGAACACTGAAGCTTTCTTT.

The chain employs TRBV7-2 and TRBJ2-1, with D hard to call. This CDR3 is built from 16 residues. V was cut by 0 bases and J by 0 bases, with 9 bases left in between. Per germline, CDR1 SGHTA and CDR2 FQGNSA. CDR3 bases: TGTGCCAGCAGCTTAGCGGGTTGGAGCTCCTACAATGAGCAGTTCTTC. It specifies CASSLAGWSSYNEQFF.

The V call is TRBV2, the J call TRBJ2-7; D might be TRBD2 (8 bases). CDR1 and CDR2 from the germline V gene are SNHLY and FYNNEI. Trimming shortened V by 6 bases and J by 0 bases, and 15 bases separated the two germline ends. The CDR3 has 15 residues. The CDR3 nucleotides read TGTGCCAGCAGCGGGAGGGACAGTTTCTCCTACGAGCAGTACTTC. This gives the protein CASSGRDSFSYEQYF.

The rearrangement joins TRBV6-5 to TRBJ2-7; 10 nucleotides line up with TRBD1. The CDR3 runs to 15 residues. J was trimmed by 5 bases and V by 3 bases; bases with no gene match: 7. The germline CDR1 and CDR2 sequences are MNHEY and SVGAGI. The CDR3 nucleotides are TGTGCCAGCAGTTATGGGACAGGGGACGGGAACGAGCAGTACTTC. It yields the protein CASSYGTGDGNEQYF.

The CDR3 DNA reads TGTGCCAGCAGCGTGGGCGTTAATCAGCCCCAGCATTTT. It is translated as CASSVGVNQPQHF. This rearrangement joins TRBV9 to TRBJ1-5; no definite D call. The CDR3 is 13 amino acids. The germline V and J ends were trimmed by 2 bases and 4 bases, with 7 bases remaining between them. Per the germline V gene, CDR1 is SGDLS and CDR2 is YYNGEE.

This chain joins TRBV27 and TRBJ1-5; tentative D call: TRBD1 (6 bases). Trimming removed 8 bases from V and 6 bases from J, with 23 bases in between. Germline CDR1 and CDR2: MNHEY and SMNVEV (reference sequence). This CDR3 has 16 amino acids. CDR3 region: CASHPNVRGVLQPQHF. For the CDR3, the DNA is TGTGCCAGCCACCCTAATGTCAGGGGCGTACTTCAGCCCCAGCATTTT.

The rearrangement links TRBV11-2 to TRBJ2-2, with 7 positions matching TRBD1. The CDR3 is 16 residues long. Trimming at V came to 4 bases and at J to 0 bases, leaving 5 bases not matched to a gene. Germline CDR1 reads SGHAT; CDR2 reads FQNNGV. This CDR3 reads CASSSWGQTNTGELFF. The CDR3 DNA sequence: TGTGCCAGCAGCTCGTGGGGACAGACGAACACCGGGGAGCTGTTTTTT.

This clone came up once. The chain recombines TRBV14 with TRBJ2-5, with 7 bases aligning to TRBD2. The CDR3 is made up of 16 amino acids. The V segment lost 4 bases and the J segment 8 bases; nucleotides outside the gene matches: 16. CDR1 and CDR2 (germline): SGHDN, FVKESK. The CDR3 sequence is CASSPRLWLAAETQYF. In DNA form, the CDR3 reads TGTGCCAGCAGCCCGAGGCTTTGGCTAGCGGCCGAAACCCAGTACTTC.